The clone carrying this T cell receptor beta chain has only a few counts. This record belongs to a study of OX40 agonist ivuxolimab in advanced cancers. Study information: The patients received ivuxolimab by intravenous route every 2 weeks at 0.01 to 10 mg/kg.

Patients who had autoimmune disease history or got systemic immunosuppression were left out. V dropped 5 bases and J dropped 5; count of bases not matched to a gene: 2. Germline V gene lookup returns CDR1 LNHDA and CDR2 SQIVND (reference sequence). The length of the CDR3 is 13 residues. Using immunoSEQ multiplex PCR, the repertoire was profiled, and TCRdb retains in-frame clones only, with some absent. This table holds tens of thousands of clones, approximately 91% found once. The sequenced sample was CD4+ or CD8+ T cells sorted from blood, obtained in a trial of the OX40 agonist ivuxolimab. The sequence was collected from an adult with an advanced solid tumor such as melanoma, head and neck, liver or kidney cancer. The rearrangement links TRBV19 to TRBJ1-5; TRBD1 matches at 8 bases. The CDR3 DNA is TGTGCCAGTAGTCAGGGGGCTCATCAGCCCCAGCATTTT. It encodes CASSQGAHQPQHF. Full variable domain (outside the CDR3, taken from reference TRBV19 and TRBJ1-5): DGGITQSPKYLFRKEGQNVTLSCEQNLNHDAMYWYRQDPGQGLRLIYYSQIVNDFQKGDIAEGYSVSREKKESFPLTVTSAQKNPTAFYLCASSQGAHQPQHFGDGTRLSIL.